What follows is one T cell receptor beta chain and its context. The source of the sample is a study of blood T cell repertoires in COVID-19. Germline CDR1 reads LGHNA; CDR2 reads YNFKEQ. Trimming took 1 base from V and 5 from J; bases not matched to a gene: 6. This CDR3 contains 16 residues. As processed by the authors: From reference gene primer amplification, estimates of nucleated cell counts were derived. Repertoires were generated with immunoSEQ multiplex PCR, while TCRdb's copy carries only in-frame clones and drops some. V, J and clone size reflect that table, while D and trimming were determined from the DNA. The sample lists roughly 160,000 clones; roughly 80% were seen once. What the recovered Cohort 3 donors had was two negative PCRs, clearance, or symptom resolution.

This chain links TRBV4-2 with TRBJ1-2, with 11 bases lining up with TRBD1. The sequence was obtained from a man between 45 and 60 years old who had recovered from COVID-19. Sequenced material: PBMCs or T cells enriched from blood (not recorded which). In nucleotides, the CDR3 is TGTGCCAGCAGCCAAGTCGGGACAGGGGGAGAGTATGGCTACACCTTC. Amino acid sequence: CASSQVGTGGEYGYTF.